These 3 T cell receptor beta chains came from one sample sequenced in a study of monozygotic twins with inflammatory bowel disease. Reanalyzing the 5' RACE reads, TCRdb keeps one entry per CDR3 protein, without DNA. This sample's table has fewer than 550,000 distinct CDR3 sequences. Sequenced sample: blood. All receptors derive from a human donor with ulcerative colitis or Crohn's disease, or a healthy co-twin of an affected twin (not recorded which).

CDR3 region: CSARDELIWRETQYF. The V and J genes are TRBV20-1 and TRBJ2-5; lacking DNA, the TRBD2 call made by TCRdb goes unchecked. CDR3 length equals 15 residues. The germline gives CDR1 DFQATT, CDR2 SNEGSKA (reference sequence).

CDR3 sequence reads: CASSHREMNTEAFF. The chain couples TRBV2 to TRBJ1-1; TCRdb lists TRBD1, though no DNA is available to test this call. Germline V gene lookup returns CDR1 SNHLY and CDR2 FYNNEI. CDR3 size: 14 residues.

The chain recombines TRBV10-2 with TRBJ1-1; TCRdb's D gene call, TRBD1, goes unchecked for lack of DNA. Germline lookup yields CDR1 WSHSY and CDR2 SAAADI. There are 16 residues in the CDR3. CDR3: CASSEPSGTGDTEAFF.